This is a list of T cell receptor beta chains from one sample in a study of blood T cells in healthy people across ages. TCRdb passed the 5' RACE reads through MiXCR, listing each CDR3 protein once. The sample yields about 1 million distinct CDR3 sequences, roughly 45% seen once. Sequenced input: blood. These receptors were taken from a woman in her sixties or seventies in good health. The CDR3 runs from the conserved cysteine through the conserved F or W. The order of the fields is J gene, V gene, clone size, D gene, CDR3 protein, CDR3 DNA. The D gene is left open where the match is weak. Part of the rows lack a size; the others show once, few, many or a class for expanded clones.

j_gene: TRBJ2-7; v_gene: TRBV29-1; abundance: -; d_gene: -; CDR3aa: CSVGGAGTSYEQYF; CDR3nt: TGCAGCGTTGGAGGCGCAGGGACTTCCTACGAGCAGTACTTC
j_gene: TRBJ1-2; v_gene: TRBV6-1; abundance: few; d_gene: TRBD1; CDR3aa: CASSGFYGTERHGYTF; CDR3nt: TGTGCCAGCAGTGGGTTTTACGGGACAGAGAGGCATGGCTACACCTTC
j_gene: TRBJ2-1; v_gene: TRBV27; abundance: once; d_gene: TRBD2; CDR3aa: CASSLLLAAYNEQFF; CDR3nt: TGTGCCAGCAGTTTACTTCTAGCGGCCTACAATGAGCAGTTCTTC
j_gene: TRBJ2-3; v_gene: TRBV20-1; abundance: -; d_gene: TRBD1; CDR3aa: CSARTGQGASTDTQYF; CDR3nt: TGCAGTGCTAGGACCGGACAGGGGGCCAGCACAGATACGCAGTATTTT
j_gene: TRBJ2-7; v_gene: TRBV4-2; abundance: few; d_gene: TRBD2; CDR3aa: CASSLLTSGRPYEQYF; CDR3nt: TGTGCCAGCAGCCTCCTAACTAGCGGGAGGCCCTACGAGCAGTACTTC
j_gene: TRBJ1-2; v_gene: TRBV6-5; abundance: few; d_gene: -; CDR3aa: CASSYKGAYGYTF; CDR3nt: TGTGCCAGCAGTTACAAGGGCGCCTATGGCTACACCTTC
j_gene: TRBJ2-1; v_gene: TRBV20-1; abundance: few; d_gene: TRBD2; CDR3aa: CSARDRPSGVSYNEQFF; CDR3nt: TGCAGTGCTAGAGATCGGCCTAGCGGGGTCTCCTACAATGAGCAGTTCTTC
j_gene: TRBJ2-1; v_gene: TRBV4-1; abundance: few; d_gene: -; CDR3aa: CASSQIGGEQFF; CDR3nt: TGCGCCAGCAGCCAAATTGGGGGTGAGCAGTTCTTC
j_gene: TRBJ2-3; v_gene: TRBV20-1; abundance: -; d_gene: TRBD2; CDR3aa: CSAPAGGFTDTQYF; CDR3nt: TGCAGTGCTCCGGCGGGGGGATTCACAGATACGCAGTATTTT
j_gene: TRBJ2-5; v_gene: TRBV28; abundance: few; d_gene: -; CDR3aa: CASTSGSEETQYF; CDR3nt: TGTGCCAGCACGTCGGGGTCCGAAGAGACCCAGTACTTC
j_gene: TRBJ2-5; v_gene: TRBV20-1; abundance: -; d_gene: TRBD2; CDR3aa: CSAQRSSSGAQETQYF; CDR3nt: TGCAGTGCCCAACGGTCGTCTAGCGGGGCTCAAGAGACCCAGTACTTC
j_gene: TRBJ2-4; v_gene: TRBV6-6; abundance: -; d_gene: -; CDR3aa: CASRTSVEGSKNIRYF; CDR3nt: TGTGCCAGCAGGACCTCGGTCGAGGGATCCAAAAACATTCGGTACTTC
j_gene: TRBJ2-2; v_gene: TRBV5-4; abundance: -; d_gene: TRBD2; CDR3aa: CASSSLAGGGGELFF; CDR3nt: TGTGCCAGCAGTTCTCTAGCGGGAGGTGGCGGGGAGCTGTTTTTT
j_gene: TRBJ2-5; v_gene: TRBV2; abundance: -; d_gene: -; CDR3aa: CARPGKGLVTNHQETQYF; CDR3nt: TGTGCCAGGCCGGGGAAGGGGCTAGTGACTAACCACCAAGAGACCCAGTACTTC
j_gene: TRBJ1-4; v_gene: TRBV28; abundance: -; d_gene: -; CDR3aa: CASSGHGAFSAEKLFF; CDR3nt: TGTGCCAGCAGTGGACACGGGGCTTTTTCGGCTGAAAAACTGTTTTTT
j_gene: TRBJ1-2; v_gene: TRBV10-3; abundance: -; d_gene: TRBD1; CDR3aa: CTISGDSNYGYTF; CDR3nt: TGTACCATCAGCGGGGACAGCAACTATGGCTACACCTTC
j_gene: TRBJ1-6; v_gene: TRBV5-1; abundance: -; d_gene: -; CDR3aa: CVSSAGGRPNSPLHF; CDR3nt: TGCGTCAGCAGCGCCGGGGGAAGACCTAATTCACCCCTCCACTTT
j_gene: TRBJ2-1; v_gene: TRBV20-1; abundance: -; d_gene: -; CDR3aa: CSAREGGAINEQFF; CDR3nt: TGCAGTGCTAGAGAGGGGGGCGCCATCAATGAGCAGTTCTTC
j_gene: TRBJ2-1; v_gene: TRBV9; abundance: few; d_gene: TRBD2; CDR3aa: CASSNAGVRNEQFF; CDR3nt: TGTGCCAGCAGCAACGCGGGAGTAAGGAATGAGCAGTTCTTC
j_gene: TRBJ2-6; v_gene: TRBV4-1; abundance: -; d_gene: -; CDR3aa: CASSQGTQWAPGANVLTF; CDR3nt: TGCGCCAGCAGCCAAGGAACCCAATGGGCGCCGGGGGCCAACGTCCTGACTTTC
j_gene: TRBJ2-3; v_gene: TRBV6-6; abundance: -; d_gene: -; CDR3aa: CASSDGTVDTQYF; CDR3nt: TGTGCCAGCAGTGACGGGACGGTAGATACGCAGTATTTT
j_gene: TRBJ2-7; v_gene: TRBV3-1; abundance: -; d_gene: -; CDR3aa: CASSPQGRYEQYF; CDR3nt: TGTGCCAGCAGCCCCCAGGGTAGATACGAGCAGTACTTC
j_gene: TRBJ1-5; v_gene: TRBV12-3/TRBV12-4; abundance: -; d_gene: TRBD1; CDR3aa: CASRQTGAPWQPQHF; CDR3nt: TGTGCCAGCAGACAGACAGGGGCTCCTTGGCAGCCCCAGCATTTT
j_gene: TRBJ2-7; v_gene: TRBV20-1; abundance: few; d_gene: -; CDR3aa: CSARDTLGNEQYF; CDR3nt: TGCAGTGCTAGAGATACGCTAGGCAACGAGCAGTACTTC
j_gene: TRBJ2-4; v_gene: TRBV7-9; abundance: -; d_gene: -; CDR3aa: CASSLGSGLVAKNIQYF; CDR3nt: TGTGCCAGCAGCTTAGGGAGTGGCCTCGTAGCCAAAAACATTCAGTACTTC
j_gene: TRBJ2-5; v_gene: TRBV2; abundance: -; d_gene: TRBD1; CDR3aa: CASGRDRGRVTQYF; CDR3nt: TGTGCCAGCGGCCGGGACAGGGGGCGAGTGACCCAGTACTTC
j_gene: TRBJ2-1; v_gene: TRBV4-1; abundance: -; d_gene: -; CDR3aa: CASSQVFRSYEQFF; CDR3nt: TGCGCCAGCAGCCAAGTATTCCGCTCCTACGAGCAGTTCTTC
j_gene: TRBJ1-1; v_gene: TRBV20-1; abundance: once; d_gene: -; CDR3aa: CSARFPGAGNTEAFF; CDR3nt: TGCAGTGCTAGATTCCCAGGGGCAGGGAACACTGAAGCTTTCTTT
j_gene: TRBJ2-2; v_gene: TRBV11-1; abundance: -; d_gene: -; CDR3aa: CASSLRGAIHIGELFF; CDR3nt: TGTGCCAGCAGCTTACGGGGGGCAATCCACATCGGGGAGCTGTTTTTT
j_gene: TRBJ2-5; v_gene: TRBV27; abundance: few; d_gene: TRBD2; CDR3aa: CASSFSGTGETQYF; CDR3nt: TGTGCCAGCAGTTTTAGCGGGACGGGGGAGACCCAGTACTTC
j_gene: TRBJ2-7; v_gene: TRBV29-1; abundance: few; d_gene: -; CDR3aa: CSVESPGEQYF; CDR3nt: TGCAGCGTTGAAAGCCCGGGCGAGCAGTACTTC
j_gene: TRBJ2-7; v_gene: TRBV5-1; abundance: -; d_gene: -; CDR3aa: CASSLALGTYEQYF; CDR3nt: TGCGCCAGCAGCTTGGCCCTGGGGACCTACGAGCAGTACTTC
j_gene: TRBJ2-5; v_gene: TRBV7-9; abundance: -; d_gene: -; CDR3aa: CASSISSSQETQYF; CDR3nt: TGTGCCAGCAGCATATCCAGTAGCCAAGAGACCCAGTACTTC
j_gene: TRBJ2-2; v_gene: TRBV7-9; abundance: -; d_gene: TRBD1; CDR3aa: CASSLGQGSTGELFF; CDR3nt: TGTGCCAGCAGCTTAGGACAGGGAAGCACCGGGGAGCTGTTTTTT
j_gene: TRBJ1-5; v_gene: TRBV28; abundance: few; d_gene: -; CDR3aa: CASRLTGAYQPQHF; CDR3nt: TGTGCCAGCAGGCTGACAGGCGCGTATCAGCCCCAGCATTTT
j_gene: TRBJ2-1; v_gene: TRBV20-1; abundance: -; d_gene: TRBD2; CDR3aa: CSARGPSGKGEQFF; CDR3nt: TGCAGTGCTAGAGGGCCTAGCGGGAAGGGTGAGCAGTTCTTC
j_gene: TRBJ2-5; v_gene: TRBV11-2; abundance: -; d_gene: TRBD2; CDR3aa: CASSLRTSGNNEQYF; CDR3nt: TGTGCCAGCAGCTTACGGACTAGCGGCAACAATGAGCAGTACTTC
j_gene: TRBJ2-7; v_gene: TRBV4-2; abundance: -; d_gene: TRBD2; CDR3aa: CASSRSTSGHSYNEQYF; CDR3nt: TGTGCCAGCAGCCGCAGTACTAGCGGACACTCCTACAATGAGCAGTACTTC
j_gene: TRBJ1-4; v_gene: TRBV18; abundance: -; d_gene: -; CDR3aa: CASSQGSEKLFF; CDR3nt: TGTGCCAGCTCACAAGGCAGTGAAAAACTGTTTTTT
j_gene: TRBJ2-7; v_gene: TRBV6-5; abundance: few; d_gene: -; CDR3aa: CASRARQSSYEQYF; CDR3nt: TGTGCCAGCAGAGCAAGACAGAGCTCCTACGAGCAGTACTTC
j_gene: TRBJ2-5; v_gene: TRBV11-1; abundance: once; d_gene: TRBD2; CDR3aa: CAGSFASSGLGTQYF; CDR3nt: TGTGCCGGCAGCTTTGCTTCTAGCGGGCTAGGGACCCAGTACTTC
j_gene: TRBJ2-1; v_gene: TRBV3-1; abundance: -; d_gene: -; CDR3aa: CASRITAGSNEQFF; CDR3nt: TGTGCCAGCAGAATAACGGCAGGGTCAAATGAGCAGTTCTTC
j_gene: TRBJ2-7; v_gene: TRBV12-3/TRBV12-4; abundance: few; d_gene: -; CDR3aa: CASSLARRETYEQYF; CDR3nt: TGTGCCAGCAGTTTAGCTAGAAGGGAAACCTACGAGCAGTACTTC
j_gene: TRBJ2-3; v_gene: TRBV28; abundance: -; d_gene: -; CDR3aa: CASSLIGEEDTQYF; CDR3nt: TGTGCCAGCAGTTTGATCGGCGAGGAAGATACGCAGTATTTT
j_gene: TRBJ2-7; v_gene: TRBV6-2/TRBV6-3; abundance: -; d_gene: TRBD1; CDR3aa: CASNPAGTAYEQYF; CDR3nt: TGTGCCAGCAACCCGGCCGGGACAGCCTACGAGCAGTACTTC
j_gene: TRBJ2-2; v_gene: TRBV5-5; abundance: -; d_gene: TRBD2; CDR3aa: CASSSGRGDYTGELFF; CDR3nt: TGTGCCAGCAGCTCGGGACGGGGGGATTACACCGGGGAGCTGTTTTTT
j_gene: TRBJ1-1; v_gene: TRBV3-1; abundance: -; d_gene: -; CDR3aa: CASSQGTTEAFF; CDR3nt: TGTGCCAGCAGCCAGGGTACCACTGAAGCTTTCTTT
j_gene: TRBJ1-1; v_gene: TRBV29-1; abundance: many; d_gene: TRBD1; CDR3aa: CSTSSGGNQAFF; CDR3nt: TGCAGCACTTCTTCAGGGGGAAATCAAGCTTTCTTT
j_gene: TRBJ2-2; v_gene: TRBV4-1; abundance: -; d_gene: TRBD1; CDR3aa: CASSQGQGASTGELFF; CDR3nt: TGCGCCAGCAGCCAGGGACAGGGGGCGAGCACCGGGGAGCTGTTTTTT
j_gene: TRBJ2-1; v_gene: TRBV29-1; abundance: -; d_gene: TRBD2; CDR3aa: CSVELAGDSYNEQFF; CDR3nt: TGCAGCGTTGAGCTAGCGGGAGATTCCTACAATGAGCAGTTCTTC
j_gene: TRBJ1-4; v_gene: TRBV10-2; abundance: -; d_gene: -; CDR3aa: CASSRALNEKLFF; CDR3nt: TGCGCCAGCAGTCGGGCTCTAAATGAAAAACTGTTTTTT